The 13 T cell receptor beta chains presented below share a single source sample, sequenced in a study of vaccination effects on CD4 cells after COVID-19. Their cognate antigens are unknown. Within the ViraFEST assay, antigen-specific CD4+ T cells underwent expansion with viral peptide pools prior to sequencing. When about ten days of culture had elapsed, CD4+ T cells were isolated. The healthy vaccine recipients, who had no prior SARS-CoV-2 infection, showed negative nucleocapsid antibodies. Only in-frame clones appear in the TCRdb table, and some are missing; sequencing was by immunoSEQ multiplex PCR. The sample lists some 68,000 clones; around 75% were seen once. This specimen consisted of CD4+ T cells from PBMCs cultured with HCoV-OC43 spike peptides, obtained before COVID-19 vaccination. Subset meaning: HCoV-OC43 spike overlapping peptide pool stimulation. Receptors originate from a human donor who received a COVID-19 vaccine.

The rearrangement uses TRBV7-3 and TRBJ2-1, with TRBD2 identical over 9 bases. Trimming cost V 2 bases and J 7 bases; bases outside gene matches: 9. CDR3 size: 16 residues. CDR1 is SGHTA, CDR2 FQGTGA, per germline. CDR3 sequence: CASSLGVAGVQNEQFF. The CDR3 DNA reads TGTGCCAGCAGCTTAGGGGTAGCGGGGGTACAAAATGAGCAGTTCTTC.

The genes are TRBV7-3 and TRBJ1-2; D is possibly TRBD1 (5 bases). V lost 7 bases and J lost 5, with 14 bases in between. CDR1 is SGHTA and CDR2 is FQGTGA in the germline V gene. The CDR3 loop spans 13 amino acids. The CDR3 DNA sequence: TGTGCCAGCATCCTAGACAGTCCATATGGCTACACCTTC. It translates to CASILDSPYGYTF.

V and J are TRBV3-1 (or the pseudogene TRBV3-2) and TRBJ2-2; unclear D gene. V lost 1 base and J lost 2, with 14 bases in between. This CDR3 contains 17 residues. The germline V gene has CDR1 LGHDT and CDR2 YNNKEL (reference sequence). The CDR3 here is CASSQALRFGNTGELFF. The CDR3 nucleotides read TGTGCCAGCAGCCAAGCGCTCAGATTTGGAAACACCGGGGAGCTGTTTTTT.

J is TRBJ2-5 and V is TRBV7-3, with 7 bases aligning to TRBD2. This CDR3 is 14 amino acids long. Germline V CDR1 and CDR2: SGHTA, FQGTGA. Losses at the gene ends were 2 bases for V and 5 bases for J; bases not matched to a gene: 5. The CDR3 loop reads CASSLAGVGETQYF. The DNA for the CDR3 is TGTGCCAGCAGCTTAGCGGGGGTAGGGGAGACCCAGTACTTC.

This clone has more than one count but fewer than ten. This CDR3 reads CASSLQGEDTIYF. The CDR3 region has the DNA TGCGCCAGCAGCTTACAGGGGGAGGACACCATATATTTT. This sequence joins TRBV5-1 and TRBJ1-3, with 8 bases that match TRBD1. This CDR3 has 13 residues. Unmatched junction bases numbered 3, after V lost 2 bases and J lost 8 bases. The germline V gene has CDR1 SGHRS and CDR2 YFSETQ.

The V gene is TRBV29-1, the J gene TRBJ1-2; 8 bases are shared with TRBD1. Germline values: CDR1 SQVTM, CDR2 ANQGSEA. Trimming cost V 7 bases and J 4 bases; bases outside gene matches: 14. CDR3 length: 15 residues. DNA of the CDR3: TGCAGCGCCGGAGATGGAGGACAGGGAGCCTATGGCTACACCTTC. As protein: CSAGDGGQGAYGYTF.

This clone has just a few counts. The gene calls are TRBV5-1 and TRBJ1-2; D is unclear. CDR3 length: 11 amino acids. V gave up 1 base and J gave up 14 bases, with 12 bases separating them. Germline V gives CDR1 SGHRS, CDR2 YFSETQ. CDR3 DNA sequence: TGCGCCAGCAGCTTGTCAGGAGGTTGGACCTTC. Its protein product is CASSLSGGWTF.

This clone has more than one count but fewer than ten. The chain carries TRBV30 and TRBJ1-1; 7 bases are a match to TRBD1. CDR3 length equals 16 residues. Looked up from germline, CDR1 is GTSNPN and CDR2 is SVGIG (reference sequence). The V segment lost 3 bases and the J segment 4 bases; nucleotides outside the gene matches: 14. CDR3 sequence (DNA): TGTGCCTGGAGCCAAAAGGTTCCCAGGGGGGCCACTGAAGCTTTCTTT. Translated, it gives CAWSQKVPRGATEAFF.

The chain couples TRBV5-1 to TRBJ1-1; D is perhaps TRBD1 (5 bases). Germline V lookup: CDR1 SGHRS, CDR2 YFSETQ. V was cut by 1 base and J by 0 bases, with 16 bases left in between. There are 17 residues in the CDR3. The CDR3 is CASSLRDSALLNTEAFF. DNA for the CDR3: TGCGCCAGCAGCTTGCGAGACAGCGCCCTTTTGAACACTGAAGCTTTCTTT.

The V and J genes are TRBV6-5 and TRBJ1-3, with 9 positions matching TRBD1. CDR1 and CDR2 (germline): MNHEY, SVGAGI. Trimming at V came to 4 bases and at J to 6 bases, leaving 4 bases not matched to a gene. The CDR3 covers 14 residues. CDR3 region: CASSWDRELNTIYF. For the CDR3, the DNA is TGTGCCAGCAGTTGGGACAGGGAGTTAAACACCATATATTTT.

DNA for the CDR3: TGTGCCAGTAGTCTTTACTTCAGCGGGGGGGCAACAGATACGCAGTATTTT. It translates to CASSLYFSGGATDTQYF. This chain uses TRBV19 with TRBJ2-3, with 10 bases lining up with TRBD2. There are 17 residues in the CDR3. CDR1 LNHDA and CDR2 SQIVND come from the germline V gene (reference sequence). Trimming removed 5 bases from V and 3 bases from J; junction bases left unmatched: 11.

In this sample, this clone turned up once. The chain has TRBV6-2 or TRBV6-3 and TRBJ2-3; no definite D call. Germline V gene lookup returns CDR1 MNHEY and CDR2 SVGEGT. V dropped 5 bases and J dropped 11 bases, with 20 bases sitting between them. This CDR3 region has 14 residues. Here the CDR3 reads CASSDPGHLGKQYF. CDR3 DNA: TGTGCCAGCAGTGATCCGGGCCACCTGGGAAAGCAGTATTTT.

V gene TRBV6-6 combines with J gene TRBJ1-4, with 9 bases matching TRBD1. CDR1 MNHNY and CDR2 SVGAGI come from the germline V gene (reference sequence). This CDR3 region has 15 residues. J gave up 7 bases and V 5 bases, and 8 bases lay outside the gene matches. The chain's CDR3 is CASSLQGQGAEKLFF. The CDR3 region has the DNA TGTGCCAGCAGTCTCCAGGGACAGGGCGCTGAAAAACTGTTTTTT.